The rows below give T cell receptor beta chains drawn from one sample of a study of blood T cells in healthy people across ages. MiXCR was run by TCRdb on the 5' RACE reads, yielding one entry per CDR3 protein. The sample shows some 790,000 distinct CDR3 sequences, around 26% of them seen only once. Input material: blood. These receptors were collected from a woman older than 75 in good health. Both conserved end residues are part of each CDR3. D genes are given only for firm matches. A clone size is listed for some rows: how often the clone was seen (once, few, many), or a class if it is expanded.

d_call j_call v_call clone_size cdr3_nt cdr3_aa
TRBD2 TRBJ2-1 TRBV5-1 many TGCGCCAGCAGCTCCCATGGACTAGCGGGGGTTTACAATGAGCAGTTCTTC CASSSHGLAGVYNEQFF
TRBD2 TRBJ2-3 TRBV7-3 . TGTGCCAGCAGCTTAGTGGCGGCGGGGGGCCCCAATACGCAGTATTTT CASSLVAAGGPNTQYF
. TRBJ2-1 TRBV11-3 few TGTGCCAGCAGCTTAGGTTTTCAAGGGGTTGGGTATGAGCAGTTCTTC CASSLGFQGVGYEQFF
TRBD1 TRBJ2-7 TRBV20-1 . TGCAGTGCTCGACCCCCGGGACAGGGGGACTACGAGCAGTACTTC CSARPPGQGDYEQYF
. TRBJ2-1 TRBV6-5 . TGTGCCAGCAGTTCCGGACGCCCGAGGGGTGAGCAGTTCTTC CASSSGRPRGEQFF
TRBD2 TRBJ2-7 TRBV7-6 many TGTGCCAGCAGCCGGGGGGACTGGAGGGAGCAGTACTTC CASSRGDWREQYF
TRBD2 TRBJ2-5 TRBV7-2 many TGTGCCAGCAGCTACGGCGGGGGGGTCAGGGTTGCAGAGACCCAGTACTTC CASSYGGGVRVAETQYF
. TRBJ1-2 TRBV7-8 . TGTGCCAGCAGCATCTCACCCGGGGGTGGGAACGGTGGCTACACCTTC CASSISPGGGNGGYTF
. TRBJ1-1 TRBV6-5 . TGTGCCAGCAGTTACCGACTGAAAACTGAAGCTTTCTTT CASSYRLKTEAFF
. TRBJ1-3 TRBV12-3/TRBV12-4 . TGTGCCAGCAGTTCCTCCTTCGGAAACACCATATATTTT CASSSSFGNTIYF
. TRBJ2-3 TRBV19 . TGTGCCAGTAAGGGGTTCTCTAGCACAGATACGCACTATTTT CASKGFSSTDTHYF
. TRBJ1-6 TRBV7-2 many TGTGCCAGCAGCTTAGCCCGGGGGCAGAGTTCACCCCTCCACTTT CASSLARGQSSPLHF
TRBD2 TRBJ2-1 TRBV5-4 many TGTGCCAGCAGCCGTGGGACTACCTACAATGAGCAGTTCTTC CASSRGTTYNEQFF
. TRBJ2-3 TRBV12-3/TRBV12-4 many TGTGCCAGCAGTTTAGGAACGGGGACGCAAGATACGCAGTATTTT CASSLGTGTQDTQYF
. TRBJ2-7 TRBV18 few TGTGCCAGCTCACCTTACGGGCAGTACTACGAGCAGTACTTC CASSPYGQYYEQYF
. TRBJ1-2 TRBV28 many TGTGCCAGCAGTTTAGAACAGTCAGTCTATGGCTACACCTTC CASSLEQSVYGYTF
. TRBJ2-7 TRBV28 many TGTGCCAGCAGCCTTGAGAGATCCCGATTAAGGGAGCAGTACTTC CASSLERSRLREQYF
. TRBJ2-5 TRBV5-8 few TGTGCCAGCAGCTTGGGAGCGGCAGTAATGGAGACCCAGTACTTC CASSLGAAVMETQYF
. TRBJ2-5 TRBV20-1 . TGCAGTGCCCCCAGGCAGCAAAAAGAGACCCAGTACTTC CSAPRQQKETQYF
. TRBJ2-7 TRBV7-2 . TGTGCCAGCAGCCTAGGGTCCGGGGGCGACGAGCAGTACTTC CASSLGSGGDEQYF
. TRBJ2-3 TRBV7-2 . TGTGCCAGCAGCTTCCGAGTAGGGGCCGCAAAAAATACGCAGTATTTT CASSFRVGAAKNTQYF
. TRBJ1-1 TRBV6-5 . TGTGCCAGCAGTCCCACAGGGTTTGTAGGGAACACTGAAGCTTTCTTT CASSPTGFVGNTEAFF
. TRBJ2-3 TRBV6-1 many TGTGCCAGCAGTGAACAGAGACGGAATACGCAGTATTTT CASSEQRRNTQYF
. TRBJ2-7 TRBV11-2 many TGTGCCAGCAGCAGAGAGGGCTACGAGCAGTACTTC CASSREGYEQYF
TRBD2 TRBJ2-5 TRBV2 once TGTGCCAGCAGTGAAAACGTGGCTAGCGGGGGGGGAGAGACCCAGTACTTC CASSENVASGGGETQYF
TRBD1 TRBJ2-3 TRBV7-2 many TGTGCCAGCAGCTTTGACAGGGGGCGGGATACGCAGTATTTT CASSFDRGRDTQYF
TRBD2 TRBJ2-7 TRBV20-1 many TGCAGTGCTACTAGCGGGGGGAGCTCCTACGAGCAGTACTTC CSATSGGSSYEQYF
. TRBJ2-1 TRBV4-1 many TGCGCCAGCAGCCACCGCTACAGAGAACAGTTCTTC CASSHRYREQFF
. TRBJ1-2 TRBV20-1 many TGCAGTGCTAGCCTTGGACAGTACTCCTATGGCTACACCTTC CSASLGQYSYGYTF
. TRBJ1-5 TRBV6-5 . TGTGCCAGCAGCAGGGAATATAGCAATCGGCCCCAGCATTTT CASSREYSNRPQHF
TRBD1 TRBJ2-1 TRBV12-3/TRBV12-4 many TGTGCCAGCAGTTCGACAGGGACGTACAATGAGCAGTTCTTC CASSSTGTYNEQFF
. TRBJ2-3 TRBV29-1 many TGCAGCGTTGTCAAAGATACGCAGTATTTT CSVVKDTQYF
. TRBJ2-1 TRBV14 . TGTGCCAGCAGCCAAGATGTGACTAGAGGGTTGGGTGAGCAGTTCTTC CASSQDVTRGLGEQFF